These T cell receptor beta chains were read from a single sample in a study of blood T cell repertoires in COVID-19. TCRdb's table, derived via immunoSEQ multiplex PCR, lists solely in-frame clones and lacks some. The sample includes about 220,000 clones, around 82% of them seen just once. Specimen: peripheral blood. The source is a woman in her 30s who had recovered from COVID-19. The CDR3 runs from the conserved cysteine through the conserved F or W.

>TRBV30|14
CAWAPGGGSDTQYF
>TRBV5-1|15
CASSYTSATPNEQFF
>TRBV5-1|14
CASSSQGAGETQYF
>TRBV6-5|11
CASSYGSEQYF
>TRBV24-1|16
CATSDPGTGGNYGYTF
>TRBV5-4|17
CASSLAGGGPWSGELFF
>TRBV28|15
CASMGAGVAKNIQYF
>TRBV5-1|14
CASSWGTGAETQYF
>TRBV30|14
CAWSGPQAGNTIYF
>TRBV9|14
CAKNRDRGHGGYTF
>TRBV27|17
CASSLWTGGGSYNEQFF
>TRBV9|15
CASSATGTGLYEQYF
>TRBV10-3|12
CAISESGQPQHF
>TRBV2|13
CASRTGTGGEQYF
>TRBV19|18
CASSMRTSGTSSYNEQFF
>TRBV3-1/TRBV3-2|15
CASSLISGEGETQYF
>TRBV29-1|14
CSVVGTDPNQPQHF
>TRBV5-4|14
CASSLDRASYEQYF
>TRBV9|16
CASSGARIAGAFYQFF
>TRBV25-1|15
CASSELDRDQETQYF
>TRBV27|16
CASSLSRASGSYEQYF
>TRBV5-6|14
CASSPGRAAETQYF
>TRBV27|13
CASSWDRYNEQFF
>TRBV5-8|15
CAGELYDSSNNEQFF